This T cell receptor beta chain was recovered during a study of CD8 T cells in Susac syndrome. Reverse transcription of about 0.5 to 1 ug RNA was carried out with random hexamers. The immunoSEQ assay covered 54 Vbeta and 13 Jbeta segments for CDR3. TCRdb re-called the immunoSEQ multiplex PCR reads through MiXCR, storing one row per CDR3 protein. Among 150,000 to 160,000 distinct CDR3 sequences listed, about 95% were seen once. Sequencing of TCR beta, carried out with a high-throughput approach, was applied to CD8+ and CD4+ T cells from the blood. In the multiple sclerosis control group, patients were treatment-naive and had stable or active relapsing-remitting disease. Negative isolation yielded the CD8+ and CD4+ T cells, while FACS enriched the TEMRA cells. Sequences were obtained from CD8+ T cells from PBMCs. The origin of this receptor is a human donor with multiple sclerosis.

The CDR3 loop reads CATSDFSDTQYF. The CDR3 DNA follows: TGTGCCACCAGTGATTTTTCAGATACGCAGTATTTT. The J gene is TRBJ2-3, the V gene TRBV24-1; D is unresolved. Germline lookup yields CDR1 KGHDR and CDR2 SFDVKD. CDR3 length equals 12 residues. Trimming stripped 1 base from V and 4 bases from J, with 2 bases between.